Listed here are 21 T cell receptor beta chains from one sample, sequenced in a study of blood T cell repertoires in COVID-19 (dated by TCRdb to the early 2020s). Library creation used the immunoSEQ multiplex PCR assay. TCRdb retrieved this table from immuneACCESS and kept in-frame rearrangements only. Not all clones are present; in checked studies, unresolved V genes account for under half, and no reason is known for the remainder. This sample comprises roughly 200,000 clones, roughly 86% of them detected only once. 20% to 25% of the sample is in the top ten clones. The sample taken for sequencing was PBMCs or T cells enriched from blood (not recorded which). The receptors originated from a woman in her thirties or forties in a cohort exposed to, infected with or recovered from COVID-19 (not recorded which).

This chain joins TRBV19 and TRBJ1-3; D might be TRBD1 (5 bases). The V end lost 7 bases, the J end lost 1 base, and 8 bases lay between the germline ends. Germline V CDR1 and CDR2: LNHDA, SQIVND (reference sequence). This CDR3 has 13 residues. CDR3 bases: TGTGCCAGTAACGACAGATCTGGAAACACCATATATTTT. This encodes CASNDRSGNTIYF.

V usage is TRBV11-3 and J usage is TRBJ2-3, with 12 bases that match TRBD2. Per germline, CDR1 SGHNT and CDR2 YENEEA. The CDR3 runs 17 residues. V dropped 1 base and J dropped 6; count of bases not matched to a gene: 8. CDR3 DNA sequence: TGTGCCAGCAGCTTAGGACTAGCGGGAGATTTTTTGGATACGCAGTATTTT. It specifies CASSLGLAGDFLDTQYF.

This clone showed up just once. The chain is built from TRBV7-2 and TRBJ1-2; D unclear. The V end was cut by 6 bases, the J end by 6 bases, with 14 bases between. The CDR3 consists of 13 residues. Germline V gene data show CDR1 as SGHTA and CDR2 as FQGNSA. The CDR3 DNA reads TGTGCCAGCAGATCCTCCGTCGGGGATGGCTACACCTTC. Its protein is CASRSSVGDGYTF.

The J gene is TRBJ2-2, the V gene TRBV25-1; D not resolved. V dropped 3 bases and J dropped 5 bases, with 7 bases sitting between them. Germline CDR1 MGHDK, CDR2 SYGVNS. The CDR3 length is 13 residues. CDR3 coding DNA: TGTGCCAGCAGTGACCCGGTGACCGGGGAGCTGTTTTTT. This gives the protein CASSDPVTGELFF.

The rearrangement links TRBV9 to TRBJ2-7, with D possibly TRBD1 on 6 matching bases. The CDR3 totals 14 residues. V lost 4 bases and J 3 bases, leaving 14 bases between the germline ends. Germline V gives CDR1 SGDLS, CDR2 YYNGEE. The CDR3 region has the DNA TGTGCCAGCAGCATCCGGGACAAGTTCTACGAGCAGTACTTC. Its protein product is CASSIRDKFYEQYF.

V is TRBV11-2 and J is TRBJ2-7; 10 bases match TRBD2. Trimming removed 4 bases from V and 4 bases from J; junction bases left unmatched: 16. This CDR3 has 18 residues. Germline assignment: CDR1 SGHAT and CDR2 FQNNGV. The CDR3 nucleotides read TGTGCCAGCAGCTCTCCGGGACTAGCGTCAAGGAGAGGGTACGAGCAGTACTTC. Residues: CASSSPGLASRRGYEQYF.

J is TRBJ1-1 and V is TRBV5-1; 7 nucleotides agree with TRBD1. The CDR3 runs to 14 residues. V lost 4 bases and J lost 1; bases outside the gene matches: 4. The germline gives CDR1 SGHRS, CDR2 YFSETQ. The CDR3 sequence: CASSPGQKNTEAFF. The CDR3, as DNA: TGCGCCAGCAGCCCGGGACAGAAGAACACTGAAGCTTTCTTT.

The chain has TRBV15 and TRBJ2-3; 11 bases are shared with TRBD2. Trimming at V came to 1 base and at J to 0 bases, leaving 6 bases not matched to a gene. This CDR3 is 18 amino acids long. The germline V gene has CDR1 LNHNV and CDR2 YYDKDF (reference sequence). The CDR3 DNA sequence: TGTGCCACCAGCAGAGGAACGAGACTAGCGGGAAGCACAGATACGCAGTATTTT. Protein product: CATSRGTRLAGSTDTQYF.

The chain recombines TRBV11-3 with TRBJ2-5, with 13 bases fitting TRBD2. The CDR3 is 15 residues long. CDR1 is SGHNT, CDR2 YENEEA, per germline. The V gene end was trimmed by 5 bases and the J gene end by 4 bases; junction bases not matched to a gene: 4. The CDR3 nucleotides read TGTGCCAGCAGCCGGGGACTAGCGGGACTAGAGACCCAGTACTTC. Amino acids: CASSRGLAGLETQYF.

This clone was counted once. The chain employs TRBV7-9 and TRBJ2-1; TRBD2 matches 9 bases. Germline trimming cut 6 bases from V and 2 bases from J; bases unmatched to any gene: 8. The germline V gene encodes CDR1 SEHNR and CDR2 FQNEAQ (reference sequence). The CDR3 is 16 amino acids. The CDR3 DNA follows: TGTGCCAGCAGACCGTCTGGCGGGGGGGCCTACAATGAGCAGTTCTTC. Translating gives CASRPSGGGAYNEQFF.

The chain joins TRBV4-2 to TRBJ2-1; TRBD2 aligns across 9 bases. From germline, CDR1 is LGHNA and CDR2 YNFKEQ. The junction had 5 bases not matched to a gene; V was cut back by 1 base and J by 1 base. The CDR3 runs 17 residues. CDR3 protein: CASSQGLAGRSYNEQFF. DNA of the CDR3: TGTGCCAGCAGCCAAGGGCTAGCGGGACGATCCTACAATGAGCAGTTCTTC.

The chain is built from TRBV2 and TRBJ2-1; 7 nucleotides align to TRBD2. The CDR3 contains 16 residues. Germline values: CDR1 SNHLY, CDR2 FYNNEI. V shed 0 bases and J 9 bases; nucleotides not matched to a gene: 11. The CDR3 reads CASSEALGLDSTEQFF. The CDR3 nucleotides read TGTGCCAGCAGTGAAGCGCTCGGACTAGACTCCACTGAGCAGTTCTTC.

The CDR3 DNA reads as TGTGCCAGCAGTTACTCAACAGAACCAGGGAACACTGAAGCTTTCTTT. As protein: CASSYSTEPGNTEAFF. The chain joins TRBV6-5 to TRBJ1-1, with no clear D. This CDR3 contains 16 residues. Germline V gene data show CDR1 as MNHEY and CDR2 as SVGAGI. Trimming took off 0 bases at V and 1 base at J, with 12 bases between the two ends.

The CDR3 is CASSLDRGGNQPQHF. The CDR3, as DNA: TGTGCCAGCAGCTTAGACAGGGGAGGCAATCAGCCCCAGCATTTT. The chain uses TRBV7-6 and TRBJ1-5; 7 positions match TRBD1. The junction had 2 bases not matched to a gene; V was cut back by 1 base and J by 2 bases. CDR1 is SGHVS, CDR2 FNYEAQ, per germline. The length of the CDR3 is 15 residues.

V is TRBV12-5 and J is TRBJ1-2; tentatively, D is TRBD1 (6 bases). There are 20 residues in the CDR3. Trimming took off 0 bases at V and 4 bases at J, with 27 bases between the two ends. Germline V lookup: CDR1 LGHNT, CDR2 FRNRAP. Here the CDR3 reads CASGLVRKERGRDMFYGYTF. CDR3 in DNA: TGTGCTAGTGGTTTGGTACGTAAGGAAAGGGGCCGGGACATGTTCTATGGCTACACCTTC. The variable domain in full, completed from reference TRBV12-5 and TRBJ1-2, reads DARVTQTPRHKVTEMGQEVTMRCQPILGHNTVFWYRQTMMQGLELLAYFRNRAPLDDSGMPKDRFSAEMPDATLATLKIQPSEPRDSAVYFCASGLVRKERGRDMFYGYTFGSGTRLTVV.

CDR3 loop: CASSPPGQGGHEQYF. The DNA of the CDR3 is TGTGCCAGCAGTCCTCCGGGACAGGGAGGCCACGAGCAGTACTTC. The chain combines TRBV28 with TRBJ2-7; 9 nucleotides align to TRBD1. The junction had 10 bases not matched to a gene; V was cut back by 5 bases and J by 5 bases. Germline CDR1 and CDR2: MDHEN and SYDVKM. The CDR3 is made up of 15 amino acids.

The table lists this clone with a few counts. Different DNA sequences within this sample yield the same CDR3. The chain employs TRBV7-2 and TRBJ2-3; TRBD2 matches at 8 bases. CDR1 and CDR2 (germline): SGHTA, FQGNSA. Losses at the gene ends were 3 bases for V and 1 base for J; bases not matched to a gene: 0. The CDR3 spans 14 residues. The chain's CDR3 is CASSFSGGTDTQYF. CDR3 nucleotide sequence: TGTGCCAGCAGCTTTAGCGGGGGCACAGATACGCAGTATTTT.

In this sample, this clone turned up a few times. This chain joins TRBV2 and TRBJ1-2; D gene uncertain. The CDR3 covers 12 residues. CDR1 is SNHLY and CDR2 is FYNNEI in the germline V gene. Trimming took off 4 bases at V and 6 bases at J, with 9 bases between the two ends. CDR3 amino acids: CASSGGYDGYTF. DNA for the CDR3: TGTGCCAGCAGTGGAGGGTATGATGGCTACACCTTC.

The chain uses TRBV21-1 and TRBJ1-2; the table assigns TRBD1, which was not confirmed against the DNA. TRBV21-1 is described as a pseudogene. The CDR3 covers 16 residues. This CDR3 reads CASSNWTGERNYGYTF. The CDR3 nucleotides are TGTGCCAGCAGCAATTGGACAGGGGAGCGCAACTATGGCTACACCTTC.

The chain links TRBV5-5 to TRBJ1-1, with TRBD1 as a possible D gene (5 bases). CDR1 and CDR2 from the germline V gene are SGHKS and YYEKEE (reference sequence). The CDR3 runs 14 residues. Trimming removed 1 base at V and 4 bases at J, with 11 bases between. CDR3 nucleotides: TGTGCCAGCAGCTTGAGTAGGGGTGGCACTGAAGCTTTCTTT. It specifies CASSLSRGGTEAFF.

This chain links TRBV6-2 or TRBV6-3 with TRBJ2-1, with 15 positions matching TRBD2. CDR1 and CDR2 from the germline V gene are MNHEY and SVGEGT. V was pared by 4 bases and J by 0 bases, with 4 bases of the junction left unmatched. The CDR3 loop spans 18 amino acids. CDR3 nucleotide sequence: TGTGCCAGCAGTTCGGGACTAGCGGGAGGTCCCTCCTACAATGAGCAGTTCTTC. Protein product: CASSSGLAGGPSYNEQFF.